These 25 T cell receptor beta chains originate from one sample sequenced in a study of blood T cells in healthy people across ages. With a J-beta primer mix and a sample-barcoded 5' primer, a second PCR ran about 6 to 11 cycles. Each CDR3 protein gets one entry after TCRdb re-called the 5' RACE reads with MiXCR. Counted here are over 1,200,000 distinct CDR3 sequences, approximately 59% occurring once; the ten biggest clones make up 6.5% to 8%. Sequencing was performed on blood. Receptor source: a man aged 18-30 years in good health.

V is TRBV2 and J is TRBJ1-2; no clear D. The CDR3 consists of 13 residues. The V end was cut by 9 bases, the J end by 3 bases, with 14 bases between. Germline V lookup: CDR1 SNHLY, CDR2 FYNNEI. The CDR3 nucleotides are TGTGCCAGAAGGGATGAGGGTTACTATGGCTACACCTTC. Its protein product is CARRDEGYYGYTF. Filled out from reference TRBV2 and TRBJ1-2, the complete variable domain reads EPEVTQTPSHQVTQMGQEVILRCVPISNHLYFYWYRQILGQKVEFLVSFYNNEISEKSEIFDDQFSVERPDGSNFTLKIRSTKLEDSAMYFCARRDEGYYGYTFGSGTRLTVV.

The chain has TRBV12-3 or TRBV12-4 and TRBJ2-5; D call uncertain. V was shortened by 6 bases and J by 4 bases, with 15 bases between the two germline ends. CDR3 size: 14 residues. The chain's CDR3 is CASSDRVELETQYF. DNA for the CDR3: TGTGCCAGCAGCGATCGAGTGGAACTAGAGACCCAGTACTTC.

The rearrangement uses TRBV20-1 and TRBJ1-6; 8 bases map to TRBD1. The CDR3 length is 13 residues. V shed 2 bases, J shed 12 bases, and the junction held 6 bases outside the gene matches. Germline V gives CDR1 DFQATT, CDR2 SNEGSKA (reference sequence). As DNA, the CDR3 is TGCAGTGCTAGACCGACAGGGGCGGGACCCCTCCACTTT. This sequence encodes CSARPTGAGPLHF.

V gene TRBV2 combines with J gene TRBJ2-7; D unclear. This CDR3 has 13 amino acids. V lost 3 bases and J lost 3, with 9 bases in between. The germline gives CDR1 SNHLY, CDR2 FYNNEI. This chain's CDR3 is CASSDWEIYEQYF. As DNA, the CDR3 is TGTGCCAGCAGTGATTGGGAAATCTACGAGCAGTACTTC.

Comment on this clonotype: The junction departs from germline at one end; a sequencing error may be responsible. V is TRBV5-1 and J is TRBJ2-7, with 8 bases fitting TRBD1. Germline lookup yields CDR1 SGHRS and CDR2 YFSETQ. The CDR3 runs to 14 residues. CDR3 nucleotide sequence: TGCCCCAGCAGCCCACGGACAGGGAGCTACGAGCAGTACTTC. Encoded protein: CPSSPRTGSYEQYF.

The rearrangement links TRBV20-1 to TRBJ2-4, with 10 bases lining up with TRBD2. The J call may be incorrect, as the DNA end agrees better with TRBJ2-7. Germline-derived CDR1 and CDR2 are DFQATT and SNEGSKA (reference sequence). The CDR3 is made up of 14 amino acids. CDR3 region: CSARPLAGVPEQYF. Written as DNA, the CDR3 is TGCAGTGCTAGACCCCTAGCGGGAGTCCCCGAGCAGTACTTC.

This CDR3 reads CAISEWTGNTIYF. In DNA form, the CDR3 reads TGTGCCATCAGTGAGTGGACAGGGAACACCATATATTTT. The chain combines TRBV10-3 with TRBJ1-3, with TRBD1 matching 8 bases. CDR3 size: 13 residues. Germline CDR1 reads ENHRY; CDR2 reads SYGVKD. The trim removed 1 base at V and 7 bases at J, leaving 0 bases unmatched.

This clonotype occurred once. V and J are TRBV7-6 and TRBJ2-5, with D unresolved. Gene TRBJ2-7 matches the end of the DNA better, so the J call may be wrong. This CDR3 spans 15 amino acids. CDR1 is SGHVS, CDR2 FNYEAQ, per germline. CDR3 amino acids: CASSSWTEPTYEQYF. CDR3 coding DNA: TGTGCCAGCAGCTCATGGACGGAACCAACCTACGAGCAGTACTTC.

V gene TRBV5-1 combines with J gene TRBJ2-4, with TRBD1 matching 10 bases. Near its end, the DNA agrees better with TRBJ2-7, so the J call may be wrong. CDR3 length: 15 residues. Germline V lookup: CDR1 SGHRS, CDR2 YFSETQ. CDR3 DNA sequence: TGCGCCAGCAGCCAAAACCGGGACAGGGGTACCGAGCAGTACTTC. Its protein is CASSQNRDRGTEQYF.

The chain couples TRBV24-1 to TRBJ2-2; D not resolved. From germline, CDR1 is KGHDR and CDR2 SFDVKD. This CDR3 comprises 16 residues. With 1 base removed from V and 0 bases from J, the gap between germline ends came to 8 bases. CDR3 sequence reads: CATSDFGTSNTGELFF. The CDR3 bases are TGTGCCACCAGTGATTTTGGCACCTCGAACACCGGGGAGCTGTTTTTT.

This clonotype was seen only a few times. Here the CDR3 reads CSVVGPRGGDTQYF. For the CDR3, the DNA is TGCAGCGTTGTTGGGCCCAGGGGAGGAGATACGCAGTATTTT. V usage is TRBV29-1 and J usage is TRBJ2-3; possibly TRBD1 or TRBD2 for D (6 bases each). This CDR3 has 14 amino acids. The germline V and J ends were trimmed by 4 bases and 5 bases, with 16 bases remaining between them. The germline V gene encodes CDR1 SQVTM and CDR2 ANQGSEA.

The chain links TRBV27 to TRBJ2-3; 11 bases map to TRBD2. The CDR3 runs 16 residues. Germline V gene data show CDR1 as MNHEY and CDR2 as SMNVEV (reference sequence). Losses at the gene ends were 5 bases for V and 6 bases for J; bases not matched to a gene: 10. The CDR3 region has the DNA TGTGCCAGCAGTCCCGTTAGCGGGGGGGTTGAGGATACGCAGTATTTT. It codes for CASSPVSGGVEDTQYF.

V gene TRBV7-9 combines with J gene TRBJ2-5; 9 bases agree with TRBD1. The germline gives CDR1 SEHNR, CDR2 FQNEAQ (reference sequence). The CDR3 has 16 residues. Unmatched junction bases numbered 17, after V lost 11 bases and J lost 4 bases. CDR3 region: CAGGTGINRQRETQYF. CDR3 nucleotides: TGTGCCGGAGGGACAGGGATCAACCGACAAAGAGAGACCCAGTACTTC.

The chain combines TRBV20-1 with TRBJ2-2, with D perhaps TRBD2 (5 bases). The CDR3 loop spans 15 amino acids. Germline V gene lookup returns CDR1 DFQATT and CDR2 SNEGSKA (reference sequence). Trimming took off 5 bases at V and 0 bases at J, with 13 bases between the two ends. This chain's CDR3 is CSAEKPGTNTGELFF. CDR3 nucleotides: TGCAGTGCTGAAAAGCCCGGGACGAACACCGGGGAGCTGTTTTTT.

This clonotype was picked up a small number of times. This chain connects TRBV7-2 to TRBJ2-1; 9 bases are shared with TRBD1. The CDR3 covers 14 residues. Germline V gene lookup returns CDR1 SGHTA and CDR2 FQGNSA. Trimming at V came to 5 bases and at J to 5 bases, leaving 4 bases not matched to a gene. The CDR3 spells CASSRDRANNEQFF. CDR3 DNA: TGTGCCAGCAGCCGGGACAGGGCCAACAATGAGCAGTTCTTC.

The V and J genes are TRBV20-1 and TRBJ1-5; D unclear. Germline V lookup: CDR1 DFQATT, CDR2 SNEGSKA (reference sequence). The CDR3 has 11 residues. Trimming took off 3 bases at V and 7 bases at J, with 7 bases between the two ends. This chain's CDR3 is CSASFGQPQHF. The CDR3 DNA follows: TGCAGTGCTAGTTTCGGGCAGCCCCAGCATTTT.

This clonotype was seen only a few times. V usage is TRBV10-3 and J usage is TRBJ2-7; perhaps TRBD2 as D (6 bases). CDR3 size: 11 residues. V lost 8 bases and J 3 bases, leaving 8 bases between the germline ends. Germline V lookup: CDR1 ENHRY, CDR2 SYGVKD. CDR3 sequence reads: CAIQDYYEQYF. In DNA, the CDR3 is TGTGCCATCCAGGACTACTACGAGCAGTACTTC.

Concerning this clonotype: One end of the junction does not line up with germline, which may come from a read error. The chain combines TRBV11-2 with TRBJ2-3, with 10 positions matching TRBD1. CDR1 is SGHAT and CDR2 is FQNNGV in the germline V gene. This CDR3 has 15 amino acids. CDR3 DNA sequence: TGTGCCAGCAGCCCGGACAGGGGGAAAGGGGATACGCGGTATTTT. Translated: CASSPDRGKGDTRYF.

Concerning this clonotype: An end of the junction differs from the germline gene, which may be a read error. The chain couples TRBV4-1 to TRBJ2-5; a weak D match, TRBD1 (9 bases). Germline lookup yields CDR1 MGHRA and CDR2 YSYEKL. The CDR3 is 17 residues long. CDR3 nucleotides: TGCGCCGGCAGCCAAGACCCAGGGACAGGGACTAGAGAGACCCAGTACTTC. This encodes CAGSQDPGTGTRETQYF.

This chain joins TRBV11-2 and TRBJ2-3; 11 nucleotides line up with TRBD1. Losses at the gene ends were 1 base for V and 3 bases for J; bases not matched to a gene: 6. The CDR3 is 17 residues long. CDR1 and CDR2 from the germline V gene are SGHAT and FQNNGV. Here the CDR3 DNA reads TGTGCCAGCAGCTTAGGCTGGGACAGGGGGTCGACAGATACGCAGTATTTT. This encodes CASSLGWDRGSTDTQYF.

V gene TRBV9 combines with J gene TRBJ2-1; TRBD2 matches at 10 bases. This CDR3 contains 15 residues. V was clipped by 3 bases and J by 4 bases; unmatched bases: 4. Germline CDR1 SGDLS, CDR2 YYNGEE. The CDR3 here is CASSAERGGYNEQFF. The CDR3 DNA is TGTGCCAGCAGCGCCGAGCGGGGGGGATACAATGAGCAGTTCTTC.

This clonotype was found a few times. The chain recombines TRBV10-2 with TRBJ2-7; 7 nucleotides match TRBD2. Germline loops: CDR1 WSHSY, CDR2 SAAADI. The CDR3 is 19 amino acids. Trimming took 3 bases from V and 2 from J; bases not matched to a gene: 19. As DNA, the CDR3 is TGCGCCAGCAGTGATAATTCAGGCCGTAGCGGGCAATTTCCCTACGAGCAGTACTTC. Translation: CASSDNSGRSGQFPYEQYF.

The genes are TRBV3-1 and TRBJ2-3; TRBD2 is a possible D gene (5 bases). The germline V gene has CDR1 LGHDT and CDR2 YNNKEL (reference sequence). There are 15 residues in the CDR3. With 0 bases removed from V and 2 bases from J, the gap between germline ends came to 9 bases. The CDR3 DNA reads TGTGCCAGCAGCCAAGATCAGGACTTCACAGATACGCAGTATTTT. It codes for CASSQDQDFTDTQYF.

The chain combines TRBV20-1 with TRBJ1-2, with D unresolved. Germline-derived CDR1 and CDR2 are DFQATT and SNEGSKA (reference sequence). V lost 3 bases, J lost 3 bases, and 8 bases lay in between. This CDR3 region has 12 residues. The CDR3 loop is CSASHLDYGYTF. CDR3 bases: TGCAGTGCTAGCCATCTAGACTATGGCTACACCTTC.

The chain is built from TRBV2 and TRBJ2-3, with D possibly TRBD1 on 5 matching bases. V lost 7 bases and J 0 bases, leaving 8 bases between the germline ends. Germline CDR1 reads SNHLY; CDR2 reads FYNNEI. The CDR3 loop spans 13 amino acids. CDR3 amino acids: CASKRQSTDTQYF. Written as DNA, the CDR3 is TGTGCCAGCAAGCGACAGAGCACAGATACGCAGTATTTT. The whole variable domain, remainder taken from reference TRBV2 and TRBJ2-3, is EPEVTQTPSHQVTQMGQEVILRCVPISNHLYFYWYRQILGQKVEFLVSFYNNEISEKSEIFDDQFSVERPDGSNFTLKIRSTKLEDSAMYFCASKRQSTDTQYFGPGTRLTVL.